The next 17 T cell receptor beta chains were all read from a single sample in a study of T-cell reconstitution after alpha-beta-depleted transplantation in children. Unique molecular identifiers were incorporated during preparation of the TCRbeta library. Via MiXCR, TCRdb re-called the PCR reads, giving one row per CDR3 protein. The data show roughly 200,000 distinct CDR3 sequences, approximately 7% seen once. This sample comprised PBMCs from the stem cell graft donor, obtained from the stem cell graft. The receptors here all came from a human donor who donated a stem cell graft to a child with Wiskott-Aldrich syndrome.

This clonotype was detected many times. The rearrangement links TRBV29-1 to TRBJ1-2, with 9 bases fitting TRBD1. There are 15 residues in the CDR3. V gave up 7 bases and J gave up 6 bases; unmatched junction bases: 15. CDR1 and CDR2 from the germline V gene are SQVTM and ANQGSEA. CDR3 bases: TGCAGCGCGTGGGACAGGGAGTTTTCACGGCATGGCTACACCTTC. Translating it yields CSAWDREFSRHGYTF. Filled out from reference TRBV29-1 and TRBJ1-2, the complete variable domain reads SAVISQKPSRDICQRGTSLTIQCQVDSQVTMMFWYRQQPGQSLTLIATANQGSEATYESGFVIDKFPISRPNLTFSTLTVSNMSPEDSSIYLCSAWDREFSRHGYTFGSGTRLTVV.

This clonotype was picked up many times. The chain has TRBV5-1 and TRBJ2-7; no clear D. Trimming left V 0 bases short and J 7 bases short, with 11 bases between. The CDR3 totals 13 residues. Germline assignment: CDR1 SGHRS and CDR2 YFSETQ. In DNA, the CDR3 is TGCGCCAGCAGCTTGGCCCTTGTTGGTGAGCAGTACTTC. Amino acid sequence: CASSLALVGEQYF.

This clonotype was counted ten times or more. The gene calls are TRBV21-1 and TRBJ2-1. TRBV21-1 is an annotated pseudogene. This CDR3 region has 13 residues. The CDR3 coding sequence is TGTGCCAGCAGGATAGACCATCTCTATGAGCAGTTCTTC. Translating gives CASRIDHLYEQFF.

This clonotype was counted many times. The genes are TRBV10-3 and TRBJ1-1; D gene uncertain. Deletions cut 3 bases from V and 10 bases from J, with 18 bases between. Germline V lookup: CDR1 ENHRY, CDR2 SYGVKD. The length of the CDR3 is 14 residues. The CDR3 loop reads CAISDSGVHLRAFF. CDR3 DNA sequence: TGTGCCATCAGTGATTCAGGCGTACACCTACGAGCTTTCTTT.

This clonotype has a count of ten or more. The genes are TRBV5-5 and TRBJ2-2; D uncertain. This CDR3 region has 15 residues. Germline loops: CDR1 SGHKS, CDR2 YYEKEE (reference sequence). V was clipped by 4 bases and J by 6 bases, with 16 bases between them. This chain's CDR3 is CASSPAPPGAGELFF. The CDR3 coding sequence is TGTGCCAGCAGCCCAGCGCCTCCCGGAGCCGGGGAGCTGTTTTTT.

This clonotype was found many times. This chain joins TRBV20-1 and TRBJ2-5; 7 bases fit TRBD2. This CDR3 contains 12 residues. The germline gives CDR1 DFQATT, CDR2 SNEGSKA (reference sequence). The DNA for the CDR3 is TGCAGCGACGATCAAGCGGGGGAGACCCAGTACTTC. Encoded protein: CSDDQAGETQYF.

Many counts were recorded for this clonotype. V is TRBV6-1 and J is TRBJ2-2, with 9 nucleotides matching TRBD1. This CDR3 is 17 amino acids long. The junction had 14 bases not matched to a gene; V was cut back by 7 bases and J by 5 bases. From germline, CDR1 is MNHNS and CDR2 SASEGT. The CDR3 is CASTFRPGQGKTGELFF. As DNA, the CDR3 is TGTGCCAGCACATTTAGACCGGGACAGGGAAAGACCGGGGAGCTGTTTTTT.

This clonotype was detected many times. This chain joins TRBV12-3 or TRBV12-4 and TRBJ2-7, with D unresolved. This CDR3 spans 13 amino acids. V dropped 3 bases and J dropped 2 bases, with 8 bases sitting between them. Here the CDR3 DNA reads TGTGCCAGCAGTTTCAGCGTCACCTACGAGCAGTACTTC. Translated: CASSFSVTYEQYF.

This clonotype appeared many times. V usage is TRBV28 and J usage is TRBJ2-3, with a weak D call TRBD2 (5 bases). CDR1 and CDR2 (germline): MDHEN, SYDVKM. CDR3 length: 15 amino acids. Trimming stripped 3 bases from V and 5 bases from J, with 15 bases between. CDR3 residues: CASSLSGLARDTQYF. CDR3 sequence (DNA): TGTGCCAGCAGTTTGAGTGGACTTGCCCGAGATACGCAGTATTTT.

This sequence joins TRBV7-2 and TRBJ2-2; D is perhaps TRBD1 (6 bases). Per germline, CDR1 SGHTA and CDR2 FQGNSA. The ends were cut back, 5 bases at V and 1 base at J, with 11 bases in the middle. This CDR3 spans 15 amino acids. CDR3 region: CASSTLTGNTGELFF. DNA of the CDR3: TGTGCCAGCAGCACCCTGACAGGGAACACCGGGGAGCTGTTTTTT.

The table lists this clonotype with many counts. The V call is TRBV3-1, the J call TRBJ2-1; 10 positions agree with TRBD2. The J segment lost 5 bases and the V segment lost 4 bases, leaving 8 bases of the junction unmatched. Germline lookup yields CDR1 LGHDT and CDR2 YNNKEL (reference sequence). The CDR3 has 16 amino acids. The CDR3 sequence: CASSPPASGGDNEQFF. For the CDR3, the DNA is TGTGCCAGCAGCCCCCCTGCTAGCGGGGGAGACAATGAGCAGTTCTTC.

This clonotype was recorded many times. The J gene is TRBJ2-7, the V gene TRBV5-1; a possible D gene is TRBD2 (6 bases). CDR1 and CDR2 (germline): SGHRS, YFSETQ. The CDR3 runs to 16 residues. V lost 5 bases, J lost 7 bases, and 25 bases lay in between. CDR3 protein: CASSLLAGRNLREQYF. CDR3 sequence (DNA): TGCGCCAGCAGTCTCTTGGCGGGACGCAATCTCAGGGAGCAGTACTTC.

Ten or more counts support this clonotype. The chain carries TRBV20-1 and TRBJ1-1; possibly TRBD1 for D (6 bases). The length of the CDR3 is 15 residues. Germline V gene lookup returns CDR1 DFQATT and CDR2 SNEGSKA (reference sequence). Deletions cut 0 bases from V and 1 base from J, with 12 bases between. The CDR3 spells CSARDRGRGNTEAFF. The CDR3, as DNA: TGCAGTGCTAGAGATCGGGGCAGGGGGAACACTGAAGCTTTCTTT.

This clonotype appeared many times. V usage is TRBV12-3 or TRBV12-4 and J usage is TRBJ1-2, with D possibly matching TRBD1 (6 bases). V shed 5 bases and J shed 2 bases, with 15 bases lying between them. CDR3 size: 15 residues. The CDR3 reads CASSPGHGPNYGYTF. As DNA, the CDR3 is TGTGCCAGCAGTCCGGGACACGGCCCAAACTATGGCTACACCTTC.

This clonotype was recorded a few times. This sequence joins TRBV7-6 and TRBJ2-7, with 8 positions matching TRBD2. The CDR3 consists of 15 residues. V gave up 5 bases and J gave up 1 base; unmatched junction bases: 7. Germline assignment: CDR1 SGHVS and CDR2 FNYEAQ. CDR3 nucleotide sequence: TGTGCCAGCAGCCCGGGGGGGACACTTTCCTACGAGCAGTACTTC. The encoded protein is CASSPGGTLSYEQYF. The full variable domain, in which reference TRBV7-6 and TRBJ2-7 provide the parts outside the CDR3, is GAGVSQSPRYKVTKRGQDVALRCDPISGHVSLYWYRQALGQGPEFLTYFNYEAQQDKSGLPNDRFSAERPEGSISTLTIQRTEQRDSAMYRCASSPGGTLSYEQYFGPGTRLTVT.

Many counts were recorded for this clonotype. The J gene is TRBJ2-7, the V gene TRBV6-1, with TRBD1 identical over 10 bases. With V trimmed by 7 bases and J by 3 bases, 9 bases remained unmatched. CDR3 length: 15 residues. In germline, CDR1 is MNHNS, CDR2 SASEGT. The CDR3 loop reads CASTKGDRGLYEQYF. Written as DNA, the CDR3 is TGTGCCAGCACCAAAGGGGACAGGGGACTCTACGAGCAGTACTTC.

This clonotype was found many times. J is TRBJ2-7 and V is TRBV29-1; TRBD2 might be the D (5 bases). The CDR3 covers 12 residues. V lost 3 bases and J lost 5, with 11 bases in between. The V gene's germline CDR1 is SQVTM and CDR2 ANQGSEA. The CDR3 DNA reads TGCAGCGTTGATAACGGGAATGACGAGCAGTACTTC. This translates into CSVDNGNDEQYF.